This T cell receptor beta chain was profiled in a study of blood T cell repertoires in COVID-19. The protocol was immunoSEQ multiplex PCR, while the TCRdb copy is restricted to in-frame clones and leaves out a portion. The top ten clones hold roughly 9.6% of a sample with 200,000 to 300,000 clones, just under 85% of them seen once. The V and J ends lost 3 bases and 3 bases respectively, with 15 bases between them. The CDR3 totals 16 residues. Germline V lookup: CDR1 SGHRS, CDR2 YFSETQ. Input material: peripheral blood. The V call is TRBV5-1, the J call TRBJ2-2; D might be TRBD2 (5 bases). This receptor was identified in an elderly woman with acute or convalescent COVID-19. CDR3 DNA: TGCGCCAGCAGCTCCCGGGGAGACCCCTACACCGGGGAGCTGTTTTTT. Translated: CASSSRGDPYTGELFF.